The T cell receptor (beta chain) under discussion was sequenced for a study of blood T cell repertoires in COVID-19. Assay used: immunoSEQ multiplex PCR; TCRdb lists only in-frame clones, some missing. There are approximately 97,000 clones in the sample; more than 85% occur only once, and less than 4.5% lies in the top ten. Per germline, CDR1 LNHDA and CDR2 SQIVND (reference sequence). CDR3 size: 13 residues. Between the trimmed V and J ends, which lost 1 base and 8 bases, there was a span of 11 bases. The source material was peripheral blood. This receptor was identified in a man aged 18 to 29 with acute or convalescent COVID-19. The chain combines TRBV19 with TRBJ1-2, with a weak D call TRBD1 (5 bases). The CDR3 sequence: CASSIGTGSGYTF. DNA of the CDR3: TGTGCCAGTAGTATAGGCACAGGCAGCGGCTACACCTTC.